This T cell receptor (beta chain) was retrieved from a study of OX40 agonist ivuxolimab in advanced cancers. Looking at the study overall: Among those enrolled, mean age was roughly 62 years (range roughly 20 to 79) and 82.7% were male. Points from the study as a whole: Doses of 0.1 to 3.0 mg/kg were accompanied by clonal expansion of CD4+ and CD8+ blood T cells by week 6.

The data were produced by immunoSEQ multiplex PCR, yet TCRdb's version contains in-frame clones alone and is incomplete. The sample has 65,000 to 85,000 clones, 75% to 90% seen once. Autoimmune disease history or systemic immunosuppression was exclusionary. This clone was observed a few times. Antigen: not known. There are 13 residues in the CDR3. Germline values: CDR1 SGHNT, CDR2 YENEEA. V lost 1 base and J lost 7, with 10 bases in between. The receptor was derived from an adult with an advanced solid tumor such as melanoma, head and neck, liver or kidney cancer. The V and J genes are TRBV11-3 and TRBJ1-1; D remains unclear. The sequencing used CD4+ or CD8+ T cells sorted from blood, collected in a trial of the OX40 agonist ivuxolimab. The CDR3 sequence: CASSLGSHGEAFF. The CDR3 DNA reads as TGTGCCAGCAGCTTAGGGTCACACGGTGAAGCTTTCTTT.